The 24 T cell receptor beta chains below were found in one sample sequenced in a study of T cell repertoires in cytomegalovirus infection. TCRdb re-analysed the reads in MiXCR, keeping a single row per CDR3 protein. The sample records roughly 150,000 distinct CDR3 sequences, roughly a quarter being singletons. The sample taken for sequencing was PBMCs. Receptor source: a human donor in good health (CMV status not recorded). Some clones in this sample may be carry-over from other donors' samples.

This chain connects TRBV11-3 to TRBJ2-3, with D perhaps TRBD1 (6 bases). Germline CDR1 and CDR2: SGHNT and YENEEA. Trimming cost V 2 bases and J 2 bases, with 17 bases left between them. The CDR3 covers 17 residues. CDR3 sequence: CASSLYTGHPNTDTQYF. The DNA for the CDR3 is TGTGCCAGCAGCTTATATACGGGACACCCAAACACAGATACGCAGTATTTT.

The chain couples TRBV28 to TRBJ1-5; D gene unclear. Germline assignment: CDR1 MDHEN and CDR2 SYDVKM. The CDR3 contains 11 residues. V gave up 10 bases and J gave up 12 bases, with 16 bases separating them. CDR3 coding DNA: TGTGCCATTTCGGAAGGGTGGGACCAGCATTTT. This codes for CAISEGWDQHF.

This clonotype was seen more than once but under ten times. The gene calls are TRBV4-2 and TRBJ2-5, with TRBD2 matching 11 bases. The V gene end was trimmed by 4 bases and the J gene end by 2 bases; junction bases not matched to a gene: 15. This CDR3 contains 19 residues. CDR1 and CDR2 (germline): LGHNA, YNFKEQ. The chain's CDR3 is CASSPRFARTSGYQETQYF. CDR3 nucleotides: TGTGCCAGCAGCCCCCGCTTCGCCCGGACTAGCGGGTATCAAGAGACCCAGTACTTC.

The sample holds a few counts of this clonotype. V and J are TRBV2 and TRBJ2-7; D remains unclear. The CDR3 covers 12 residues. Trimming took off 7 bases at V and 3 bases at J, with 10 bases between the two ends. Per germline, CDR1 SNHLY and CDR2 FYNNEI. The DNA of the CDR3 is TGTGCCAGCAAACCCCAGTACTACGAGCAGTACTTC. It translates to CASKPQYYEQYF.

This clonotype appeared a few times. V is TRBV2 and J is TRBJ1-1; TRBD1 aligns across 8 bases. Germline V gene sequence: CDR1 SNHLY, CDR2 FYNNEI. V lost 2 bases, J lost 5 bases, and 7 bases stayed unmatched. The CDR3 runs 15 residues. In nucleotides, the CDR3 is TGTGCCAGCAGTGAATTTGGACAGGGCCTAACTGAAGCTTTCTTT. It translates to CASSEFGQGLTEAFF.

This clonotype has a count of ten or more. The chain couples TRBV7-2 to TRBJ1-1; no reliable D call. Germline CDR1 SGHTA, CDR2 FQGNSA. Trimming removed 1 base at V and 0 bases at J, with 6 bases between. The CDR3 loop spans 14 amino acids. The CDR3 region is CASSLVRLNTEAFF. In DNA, the CDR3 is TGTGCCAGCAGCTTAGTACGGTTGAACACTGAAGCTTTCTTT.

This chain links TRBV5-5 with TRBJ2-1, with D perhaps matching TRBD1 or TRBD2 (5 bases each). Germline-derived CDR1 and CDR2 are SGHKS and YYEKEE (reference sequence). V was shortened by 0 bases and J by 8 bases, with 9 bases between the two germline ends. The CDR3 loop spans 13 amino acids. CDR3 amino acids: CASSLAQGHEQFF. In nucleotides, the CDR3 is TGTGCCAGCAGCTTGGCCCAGGGACATGAGCAGTTCTTC.

This clonotype showed up just a few times. The chain employs TRBV20-1 and TRBJ2-5; 15 nucleotides agree with TRBD2. Germline assignment: CDR1 DFQATT and CDR2 SNEGSKA (reference sequence). V gave up 3 bases and J gave up 5 bases; unmatched junction bases: 7. The CDR3 spans 16 residues. The CDR3 nucleotides are TGCAGTGCTAGGGTCGGACTAGCGGGGGGGCCCGAGACCCAGTACTTC. Translation gives CSARVGLAGGPETQYF.

V gene TRBV6-4 combines with J gene TRBJ2-3; 13 nucleotides align to TRBD2. Trimming removed 3 bases from V and 4 bases from J; junction bases left unmatched: 10. The CDR3 sequence is 18 residues long. Germline CDR1 MRHNA, CDR2 SNTAGT. The CDR3 DNA sequence: TGTGCCAGCAGTGAATTCCCGGGACTAGCGGGAACCCCAGATACGCAGTATTTT. The encoded protein is CASSEFPGLAGTPDTQYF.

Here the CDR3 reads CASSLVDQGEQYF. The CDR3 DNA reads as TGTGCCAGCAGCTTAGTGGATCAGGGAGAGCAGTACTTC. The gene calls are TRBV7-6 and TRBJ2-7, with a tentative D call TRBD1 (5 bases). Per germline, CDR1 SGHVS and CDR2 FNYEAQ. The V gene lost 1 base and the J gene lost 7 bases, with 11 bases spanning the gap. This CDR3 has 13 residues.

V usage is TRBV29-1 and J usage is TRBJ2-7, with TRBD1 as a possible D gene (5 bases). The ends were cut back, 2 bases at V and 3 bases at J, with 11 bases in the middle. The germline V gene encodes CDR1 SQVTM and CDR2 ANQGSEA. This CDR3 has 13 residues. The CDR3 region has the DNA TGCAGCGTTGAAACAGGTGGAGTCTACGAGCAGTACTTC. Residues: CSVETGGVYEQYF.

The rearrangement joins TRBV6-2 or TRBV6-3 to TRBJ2-3; possible D gene TRBD1, 6 bases. This CDR3 has 14 amino acids. The germline CDR1 and CDR2 sequences are MNHEY and SVGEGT. Trimming pared 6 bases from V and 6 bases from J, leaving 16 bases between. CDR3 DNA sequence: TGTGCCAGCAGACCCCAGGGGTTACCCGATACGCAGTATTTT. Translation: CASRPQGLPDTQYF.

In this sample, this clonotype turned up many times. The chain recombines TRBV7-2 with TRBJ1-1, with D unresolved. Germline V lookup: CDR1 SGHTA, CDR2 FQGNSA. With 7 bases removed from V and 2 bases from J, the gap between germline ends came to 14 bases. This CDR3 has 14 residues. The CDR3 sequence: CASNSASANTEAFF. The CDR3 DNA is TGTGCCAGCAACTCCGCGTCAGCTAACACTGAAGCTTTCTTT.

Sample share makes this clonotype medium-sized. CDR3 protein: CASSKQGWEQFF. The CDR3 DNA is TGTGCCAGCAGCAAACAGGGATGGGAGCAGTTCTTC. This chain links TRBV7-9 with TRBJ2-1, with D possibly TRBD1 on 6 matching bases. Trimming took off 5 bases at V and 10 bases at J, with 12 bases between the two ends. The CDR3 length is 12 residues. The V gene's germline CDR1 is SEHNR and CDR2 FQNEAQ (reference sequence). The whole variable domain, remainder taken from reference TRBV7-9 and TRBJ2-1, is DTGVSQNPRHKITKRGQNVTFRCDPISEHNRLYWYRQTLGQGPEFLTYFQNEAQLEKSRLLSDRFSAERPKGSFSTLEIQRTEQGDSAMYLCASSKQGWEQFFGPGTRLTVL.

The rearrangement joins TRBV6-6 to TRBJ2-7; TRBD1 aligns across 7 bases. Germline V CDR1 and CDR2: MNHNY, SVGAGI (reference sequence). The J segment lost 2 bases and the V segment lost 3 bases, leaving 10 bases of the junction unmatched. There are 16 residues in the CDR3. For the CDR3, the DNA is TGTGCCAGCAGTTATTCGCTTACCGGGACAGCCTACGAGCAGTACTTC. Protein product: CASSYSLTGTAYEQYF.

For the CDR3, the DNA is TGTGCCATCAGTGAGGCGACTGGGAGTATGTACAAGCAGTTCTTC. It translates to CAISEATGSMYKQFF. The rearrangement joins TRBV10-3 to TRBJ2-1; tentative D call: TRBD2 (5 bases). The CDR3 runs 15 residues. From germline, CDR1 is ENHRY and CDR2 SYGVKD. Trimming removed 2 bases from V and 11 bases from J, with 19 bases in between.

CDR3 residues: CASSWTNGNQPQHF. Here the CDR3 DNA reads TGTGCCAGCAGCTGGACTAACGGCAATCAGCCCCAGCATTTT. The chain couples TRBV6-6 to TRBJ1-5; the D is unclear. V shed 6 bases and J shed 2 bases, with 11 bases lying between them. The CDR3 extends over 14 amino acids. Per the germline V gene, CDR1 is MNHNY and CDR2 is SVGAGI (reference sequence).

A note on this clonotype: At one end the junction does not follow the germline gene, possibly because of a read error. The chain joins TRBV7-2 to TRBJ2-4; 9 nucleotides line up with TRBD2. The germline CDR1 and CDR2 sequences are SGHTA and FQGNSA. This CDR3 is built from 17 residues. DNA for the CDR3: TGTGCCAGCAGCAGACAGACTAGCGGAGGGGCCGGGGACATGCAGTACTTC. This encodes CASSRQTSGGAGDMQYF.

This clonotype was seen many times. The chain combines TRBV7-9 with TRBJ1-2, with TRBD1 matching over 8 bases. The CDR3 loop spans 13 amino acids. The ends lost 5 bases at V and 8 bases at J; junction bases unmatched: 7. CDR1 and CDR2 (germline): SEHNR, FQNEAQ (reference sequence). CDR3 in amino acids: CASSEGQGEGYTF. CDR3 nucleotide sequence: TGTGCCAGCAGCGAAGGACAGGGTGAGGGCTACACCTTC.

This clonotype was counted at least ten times. V usage is TRBV6-5 and J usage is TRBJ1-2, with 9 bases that match TRBD1. Unmatched junction bases numbered 12, after V lost 2 bases and J lost 8 bases. The length of the CDR3 is 16 residues. Germline assignment: CDR1 MNHEY and CDR2 SVGAGI. Here the CDR3 DNA reads TGTGCCAGCAGTTACAATACAGGGGGCGGCTCTGGGGGCTACACCTTC. Encoded protein: CASSYNTGGGSGGYTF.

The CDR3, as DNA: TGTGCCAGCAGTACCCCCGGGACAGGCTACTCTGGGGCCAACGTCCTGACTTTC. This encodes CASSTPGTGYSGANVLTF. The chain employs TRBV2 and TRBJ2-6; TRBD1 matches 8 bases. The CDR3 covers 18 residues. J gave up 0 bases and V 5 bases, and 9 bases lay outside the gene matches. CDR1 is SNHLY, CDR2 FYNNEI, per germline. Drawing the rest from reference TRBV2 and TRBJ2-6, the complete variable domain is EPEVTQTPSHQVTQMGQEVILRCVPISNHLYFYWYRQILGQKVEFLVSFYNNEISEKSEIFDDQFSVERPDGSNFTLKIRSTKLEDSAMYFCASSTPGTGYSGANVLTFGAGSRLTVL.

There are many counts of this clonotype. V and J are TRBV7-2 and TRBJ2-7; possibly TRBD2 for D (6 bases). The CDR3 is 14 amino acids. Trimming took off 5 bases at V and 5 bases at J, with 16 bases between the two ends. CDR1 SGHTA and CDR2 FQGNSA come from the germline V gene. In DNA, the CDR3 is TGTGCCAGCAGCCCTACTAGCAGGTCCCACGAGCAGTACTTC. As protein: CASSPTSRSHEQYF. Looking up the rest from reference TRBV7-2 and TRBJ2-7 gives the full variable domain: GAGVSQSPSNKVTEKGKDVELRCDPISGHTALYWYRQSLGQGLEFLIYFQGNSAPDKSGLPSDRFSAERTGGSVSTLTIQRTQQEDSAVYLCASSPTSRSHEQYFGPGTRLTVT.

V gene TRBV11-3 combines with J gene TRBJ2-2; tentative D call: TRBD2 (7 bases). Trimming removed 0 bases from V and 5 bases from J, with 16 bases in between. Germline lookup yields CDR1 SGHNT and CDR2 YENEEA. The CDR3 covers 17 residues. For the CDR3, the DNA is TGTGCCAGCAGCTTAGATGTTTGGGGGGGCCGGACCGGGGAGCTGTTTTTT. It codes for CASSLDVWGGRTGELFF.

In nucleotides, the CDR3 is TGTGCCAGCAGCCTAGACAGGCTCGCGAACACCGGGGAGCTGTTTTTT. As protein: CASSLDRLANTGELFF. The V and J genes are TRBV28 and TRBJ2-2; weak D call: TRBD1 (6 bases). Trimming stripped 6 bases from V and 0 bases from J, with 14 bases between. The CDR3 contains 16 residues. Germline CDR1 and CDR2: MDHEN and SYDVKM.